These 9 T cell receptor beta chains were all obtained from the same sample, sequenced in a study of blood T cells in healthy people across ages. Primers used in a second PCR of roughly 6 to 12 cycles were a sample-barcoded 5' primer and a J-beta primer mix. TCRdb independently ran MiXCR on the 5' RACE reads; one entry per CDR3 protein. The repertoire has 920,000 or so distinct CDR3 sequences, 35% to 50% of them found once; the top ten carry 15% to 20%. Sequenced input: blood. Receptors were obtained from a woman in her sixties in good health.

The rearrangement links TRBV15 to TRBJ2-7, with 7 bases identical to TRBD2. Unmatched junction bases numbered 5, after V lost 0 bases and J lost 0 bases. Germline CDR1 and CDR2: LNHNV and YYDKDF (reference sequence). The CDR3 length is 16 residues. CDR3 in DNA: TGTGCCACCAGCAGAGATGGTCTAGCGGACTCCTACGAGCAGTACTTC. Its protein is CATSRDGLADSYEQYF.

V gene TRBV7-6 combines with J gene TRBJ2-4; D perhaps matches TRBD1 (6 bases). The V and J ends lost 1 base and 13 bases respectively, with 20 bases between them. This CDR3 comprises 15 residues. Germline CDR1 and CDR2: SGHVS and FNYEAQ. The CDR3 coding sequence is TGTGCCAGCAGCTTAGAGGGCAGGGGAGATATAGAGCAGTACTTC. Encoded protein: CASSLEGRGDIEQYF. The full variable domain, in which reference TRBV7-6 and TRBJ2-4 provide the parts outside the CDR3, is GAGVSQSPRYKVTKRGQDVALRCDPISGHVSLYWYRQALGQGPEFLTYFNYEAQQDKSGLPNDRFSAERPEGSISTLTIQRTEQRDSAMYRCASSLEGRGDIEQYFGAGTRLSVL.

The rearrangement joins TRBV11-2 to TRBJ2-6; D may correspond to TRBD1 or TRBD2 (5 bases each). The V end lost 4 bases, the J end lost 0 bases, and 13 bases lay between the germline ends. The V gene's germline CDR1 is SGHAT and CDR2 FQNNGV. The CDR3 is 17 amino acids. The CDR3 DNA reads TGTGCCAGCAGCTCCCGCAGGGACCGCTCTGGGGCCAACGTCCTGACTTTC. It is translated as CASSSRRDRSGANVLTF.

The chain employs TRBV20-1 and TRBJ2-7, with D perhaps being TRBD1 or TRBD2 (6 bases each). The J call may be mistaken, given a closer DNA end match to TRBJ2-5. The CDR3 extends over 20 amino acids. Germline V CDR1 and CDR2: DFQATT, SNEGSKA (reference sequence). CDR3 sequence (DNA): TGCAGTGCTAGATCCGGGGGCGACTACCACATGGTTTTCCCACAAGAGACCCAGTACTTC. Translation gives CSARSGGDYHMVFPQETQYF.

CDR3 nucleotides: TGTGCCAGCAGCTCCTTACTAGAAGCGCAGTATTTT. It is translated as CASSSLLEAQYF. The chain is built from TRBV11-2 and TRBJ2-3; possibly TRBD2 for D (5 bases). V lost 4 bases to trimming and J lost 10 bases, with 12 bases between them. This CDR3 comprises 12 residues. Per the germline V gene, CDR1 is SGHAT and CDR2 is FQNNGV.

This chain joins TRBV10-3 and TRBJ2-7, with D perhaps TRBD1 or TRBD2 (5 bases each). CDR1 and CDR2 from the germline V gene are ENHRY and SYGVKD. The CDR3 is made up of 14 amino acids. Trimming cost V 6 bases and J 1 base, with 13 bases left between them. The DNA of the CDR3 is TGTGCCATCAGGCCCGGGACGGGTTCCTACGAGCAGTACTTC. Translated, it gives CAIRPGTGSYEQYF.

This clonotype appeared once. V is TRBV12-3 or TRBV12-4 and J is TRBJ2-3, with 8 bases fitting TRBD2. This CDR3 contains 15 residues. Unmatched junction bases numbered 6, after V lost 5 bases and J lost 2 bases. DNA of the CDR3: TGTGCCAGCAGTCGGATAGCGGGACCCACAGATACGCAGTATTTT. Its translation is CASSRIAGPTDTQYF.

The rearrangement joins TRBV7-9 to TRBJ2-4, with a weak D call TRBD2 (6 bases). The J call is in doubt because the DNA end fits TRBJ2-7 better. The CDR3 covers 13 residues. The germline V gene encodes CDR1 SEHNR and CDR2 FQNEAQ (reference sequence). CDR3 DNA: TGTGCCAGTGATATAGCGGCTACCTACGAGCAGTACTTC. Protein product: CASDIAATYEQYF.

To note about this clonotype: This may stem from a read error, because a much larger clone lies one nucleotide away. The chain is built from TRBV29-1 and TRBJ2-5; D unresolved. In germline, CDR1 is SQVTM, CDR2 ANQGSEA. V was trimmed by 6 bases and J by 5 bases, leaving 10 bases between them. This CDR3 region has 11 residues. This CDR3 reads CSVYPRETQYF. The CDR3 DNA reads TGCAGCGTCTACCCCAGGGAGACCCAGTACTTC.